Below are 4 T cell receptor beta chains sequenced from a single sample in a study of technical replicates of blood from a few donors. The table came from immunoSEQ multiplex PCR; TCRdb's copy has only in-frame clones and leaves some out. This sample has tens of thousands of clones, with around 94% found just once. Sequencing was done on a sample of PBMCs. The receptors come from a human donor in good health. Some clones in this sample may be carry-over from other donors' samples.

The chain couples TRBV30 to TRBJ1-1; D possibly corresponds to TRBD1 (5 bases). V lost 2 bases and J lost 6, with 13 bases in between. This CDR3 contains 13 residues. Germline-derived CDR1 and CDR2 are GTSNPN and SVGIG (reference sequence). The CDR3 sequence is CAWSRHGGAEAFF. CDR3 sequence (DNA): TGTGCCTGGAGTCGGCACGGAGGGGCTGAAGCTTTCTTT.

J is TRBJ2-5 and V is TRBV27; a possible D gene is TRBD2 (7 bases). The CDR3 totals 14 residues. The V end lost 5 bases, the J end lost 6 bases, and 16 bases lay between the germline ends. Germline CDR1 is MNHEY and CDR2 is SMNVEV (reference sequence). The CDR3 loop is CASSIDGGRKTQYF. The CDR3, as DNA: TGTGCCAGCAGTATAGACGGGGGGCGAAAGACCCAGTACTTC.

V usage is TRBV6-1 and J usage is TRBJ2-5, with 14 bases identical to TRBD2. This CDR3 is built from 16 residues. The V and J ends lost 2 bases and 9 bases, in that order; junction bases with no gene match: 8. Germline V CDR1 and CDR2: MNHNS, SASEGT. CDR3 region: CASSETSGTSGSPQYF. CDR3 DNA sequence: TGTGCCAGCAGTGAAACTTCCGGGACTAGCGGGAGCCCCCAGTACTTC.

This chain uses TRBV15 with TRBJ2-1; possibly TRBD2 for D (6 bases). The V gene lost 4 bases and the J gene lost 0 bases, with 19 bases spanning the gap. Per the germline V gene, CDR1 is LNHNV and CDR2 is YYDKDF (reference sequence). This CDR3 has 18 residues. The CDR3 DNA sequence: TGTGCCACCAGCAATCAAAAGGTTCGGGAGAGCTCCTACAATGAGCAGTTCTTC. It codes for CATSNQKVRESSYNEQFF.